Below are 2 T cell receptor beta chains sequenced from a single sample in a study of blood T cell repertoires in COVID-19. Generated by immunoSEQ multiplex PCR, the TCRdb table keeps only in-frame clones and is missing some. The table shows 410,000 or so clones, with about nine tenths occurring only once. Sequenced input: peripheral blood. These TCRs come from a woman aged 30 to 39 with active or convalescent COVID-19.

The chain links TRBV18 to TRBJ1-1, with D tentatively TRBD1 (6 bases). Germline V gene lookup returns CDR1 KGHSH and CDR2 LQKENI. Trimming took off 3 bases at V and 12 bases at J, with 11 bases between the two ends. The CDR3 covers 11 residues. DNA for the CDR3: TGTGCCAGCTCACCCGGGACAACCTCTTTCTTT. Its protein is CASSPGTTSFF.

The chain combines TRBV18 with TRBJ2-7; 10 nucleotides align to TRBD1. The CDR3 extends over 16 amino acids. Germline V gene data show CDR1 as KGHSH and CDR2 as LQKENI. Trimming at V came to 0 bases and at J to 2 bases, leaving 4 bases not matched to a gene. CDR3 nucleotides: TGTGCCAGCTCACCACCGGTTGGGACAGGGGCCTACGAGCAGTACTTC. This sequence encodes CASSPPVGTGAYEQYF.